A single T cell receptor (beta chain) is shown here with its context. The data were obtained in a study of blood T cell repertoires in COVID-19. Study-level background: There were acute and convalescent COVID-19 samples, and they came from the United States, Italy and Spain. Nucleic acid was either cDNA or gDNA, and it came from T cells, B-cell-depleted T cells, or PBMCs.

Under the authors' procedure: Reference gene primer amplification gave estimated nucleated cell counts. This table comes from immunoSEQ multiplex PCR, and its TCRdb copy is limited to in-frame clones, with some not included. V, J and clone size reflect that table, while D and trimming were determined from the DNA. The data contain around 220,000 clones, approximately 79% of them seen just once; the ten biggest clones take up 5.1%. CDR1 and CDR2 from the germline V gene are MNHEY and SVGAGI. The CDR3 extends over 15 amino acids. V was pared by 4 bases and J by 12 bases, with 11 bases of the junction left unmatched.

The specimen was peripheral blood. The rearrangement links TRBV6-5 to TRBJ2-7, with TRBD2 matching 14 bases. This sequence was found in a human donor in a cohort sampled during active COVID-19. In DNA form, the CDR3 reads TGTGCCAGCAGTTCCTTGGGACTAGCGGGAGAACCCCCGTACTTC. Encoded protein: CASSSLGLAGEPPYF.